This record looks at one TCR beta chain sequence and its context. Antigen unknown. For each CDR3 protein, TCRdb gives one entry from its re-call of the 5' RACE reads, without DNA. The sample data list some 150,000 distinct CDR3 sequences. These data come from a study of T cells expressing NK-cell markers. Study-level background: HCMV serostatus: seven of eight sequenced donors positive, one negative. Notes on the study in general: Whether expanded NKG2C+ T cell clones were HCMV-specific remained unclear.

Germline lookup yields CDR1 MGHRA and CDR2 YSYEKL. The CDR3 sequence is 15 residues long. V usage is TRBV4-1 and J usage is TRBJ2-1; TCRdb gives TRBD2 as the D gene, but with no DNA this cannot be confirmed. The receptor comes from a woman in her forties or fifties in good health. Sequencing used blood T cells: a sorted CD56 or NKG2C T cell subset, CD4+ or CD8+ T cells, or bulk PBMC T cells (not recorded which). This CDR3 is CASSQVAGGWNEQFF.